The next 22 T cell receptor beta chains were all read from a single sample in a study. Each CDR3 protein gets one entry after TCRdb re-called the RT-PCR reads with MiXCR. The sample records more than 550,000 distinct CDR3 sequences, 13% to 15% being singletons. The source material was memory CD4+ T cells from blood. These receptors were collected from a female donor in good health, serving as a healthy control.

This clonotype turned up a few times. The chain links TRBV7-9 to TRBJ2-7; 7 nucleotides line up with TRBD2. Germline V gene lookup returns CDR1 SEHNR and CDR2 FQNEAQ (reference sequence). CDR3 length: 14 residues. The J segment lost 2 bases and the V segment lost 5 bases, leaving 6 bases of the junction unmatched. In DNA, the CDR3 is TGTGCCAGCAGCCCGAGCGGGATGACCTACGAGCAGTACTTC. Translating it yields CASSPSGMTYEQYF.

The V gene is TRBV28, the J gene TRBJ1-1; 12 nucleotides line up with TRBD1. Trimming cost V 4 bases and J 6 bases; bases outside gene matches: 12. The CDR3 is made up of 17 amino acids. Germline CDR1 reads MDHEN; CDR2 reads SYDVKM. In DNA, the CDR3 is TGTGCCAGCAGTTCCTTCGGGGGACAGGGGGCTTATCCTGAAGCTTTCTTT. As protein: CASSSFGGQGAYPEAFF.

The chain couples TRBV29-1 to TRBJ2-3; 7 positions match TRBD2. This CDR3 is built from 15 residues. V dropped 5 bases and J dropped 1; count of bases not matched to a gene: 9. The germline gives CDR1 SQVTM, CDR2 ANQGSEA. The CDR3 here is CSVQGGAGGTDTQYF. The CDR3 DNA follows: TGCAGCGTTCAGGGCGGCGCGGGGGGCACAGATACGCAGTATTTT.

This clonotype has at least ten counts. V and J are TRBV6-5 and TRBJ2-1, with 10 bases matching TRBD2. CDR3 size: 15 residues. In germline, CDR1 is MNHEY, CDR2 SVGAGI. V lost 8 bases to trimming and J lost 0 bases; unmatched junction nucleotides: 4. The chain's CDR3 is CASRASGSSYNEQFF. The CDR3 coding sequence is TGTGCCAGCCGAGCTAGCGGGAGCTCCTACAATGAGCAGTTCTTC.

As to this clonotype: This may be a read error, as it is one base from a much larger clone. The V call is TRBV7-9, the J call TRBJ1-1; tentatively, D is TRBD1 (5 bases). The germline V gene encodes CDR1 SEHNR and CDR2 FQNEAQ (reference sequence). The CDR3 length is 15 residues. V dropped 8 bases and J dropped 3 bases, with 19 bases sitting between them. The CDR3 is CASSPTRGRYTEAFF. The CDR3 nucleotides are TGTGCCAGCTCTCCCACAAGGGGTCGATACACTGAAGCTTTCTTT.

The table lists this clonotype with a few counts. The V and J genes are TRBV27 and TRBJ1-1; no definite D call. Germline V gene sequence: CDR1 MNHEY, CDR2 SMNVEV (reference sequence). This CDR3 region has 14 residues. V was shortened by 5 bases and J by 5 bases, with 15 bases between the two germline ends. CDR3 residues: CASSKRAGETEAFF. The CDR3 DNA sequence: TGTGCCAGCAGTAAGAGGGCGGGCGAGACTGAAGCTTTCTTT.

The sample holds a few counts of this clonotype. The CDR3: CASSPSPGIPYEQYF. The CDR3 region has the DNA TGCGCCAGCAGCCCCAGCCCCGGTATTCCCTACGAGCAGTACTTC. The chain links TRBV5-1 to TRBJ2-7; no firm D call. CDR1 is SGHRS, CDR2 YFSETQ, per germline. Trimming pared 4 bases from V and 2 bases from J, leaving 16 bases between. The CDR3 is made up of 15 amino acids.

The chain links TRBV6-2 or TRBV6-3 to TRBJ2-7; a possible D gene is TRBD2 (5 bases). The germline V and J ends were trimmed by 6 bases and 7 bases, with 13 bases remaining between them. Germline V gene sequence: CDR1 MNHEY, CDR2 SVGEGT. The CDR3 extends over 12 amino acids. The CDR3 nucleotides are TGTGCCAGCAGGCAGGTCTGGAGGGAGCAGTACTTC. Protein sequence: CASRQVWREQYF.

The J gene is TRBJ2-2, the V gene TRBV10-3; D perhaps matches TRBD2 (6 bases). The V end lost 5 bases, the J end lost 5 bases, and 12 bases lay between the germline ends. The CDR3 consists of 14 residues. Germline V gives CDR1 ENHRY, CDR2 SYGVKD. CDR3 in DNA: TGTGCCATCAGTCCGGGACTGGGAACCGGGGAGCTGTTTTTT. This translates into CAISPGLGTGELFF.

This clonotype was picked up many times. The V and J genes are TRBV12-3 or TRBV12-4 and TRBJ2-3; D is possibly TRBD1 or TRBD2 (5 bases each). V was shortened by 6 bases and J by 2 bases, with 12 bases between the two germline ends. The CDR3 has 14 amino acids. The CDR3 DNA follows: TGTGCCAGCAGCCCGGGACCTAACACAGATACGCAGTATTTT. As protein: CASSPGPNTDTQYF.

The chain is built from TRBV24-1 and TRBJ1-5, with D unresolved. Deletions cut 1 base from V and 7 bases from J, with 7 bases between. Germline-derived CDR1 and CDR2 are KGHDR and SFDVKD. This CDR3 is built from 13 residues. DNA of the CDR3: TGTGCCACCAGTGATTTCGCCGAACAGCCCCAGCATTTT. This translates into CATSDFAEQPQHF.

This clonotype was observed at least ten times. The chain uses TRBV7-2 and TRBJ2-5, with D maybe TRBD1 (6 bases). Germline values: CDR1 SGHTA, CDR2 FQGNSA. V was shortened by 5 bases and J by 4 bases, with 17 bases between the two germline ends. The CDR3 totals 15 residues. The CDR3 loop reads CASSDRTVTGETQYF. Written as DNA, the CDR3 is TGTGCCAGCAGCGATCGGACGGTGACAGGAGAGACCCAGTACTTC.

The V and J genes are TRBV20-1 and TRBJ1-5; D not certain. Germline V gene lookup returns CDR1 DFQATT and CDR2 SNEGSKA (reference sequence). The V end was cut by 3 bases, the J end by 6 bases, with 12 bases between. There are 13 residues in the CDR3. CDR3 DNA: TGCAGTGCTAGTATCCGGGCTACTCAGCCCCAGCATTTT. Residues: CSASIRATQPQHF.

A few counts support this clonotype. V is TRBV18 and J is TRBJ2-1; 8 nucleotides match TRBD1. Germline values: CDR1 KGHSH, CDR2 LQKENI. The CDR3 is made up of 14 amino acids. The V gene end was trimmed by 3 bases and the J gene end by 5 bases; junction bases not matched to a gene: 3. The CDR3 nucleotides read TGTGCCAGCTCACCGTCGACAGGGGACAATGAGCAGTTCTTC. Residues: CASSPSTGDNEQFF.

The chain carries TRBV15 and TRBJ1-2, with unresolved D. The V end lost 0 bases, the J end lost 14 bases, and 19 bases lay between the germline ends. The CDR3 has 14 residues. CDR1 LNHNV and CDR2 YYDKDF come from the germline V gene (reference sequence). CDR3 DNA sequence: TGTGCCACCAGCAGAGATCTGGGTACGGAGCCGCGGACCTTC. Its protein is CATSRDLGTEPRTF.

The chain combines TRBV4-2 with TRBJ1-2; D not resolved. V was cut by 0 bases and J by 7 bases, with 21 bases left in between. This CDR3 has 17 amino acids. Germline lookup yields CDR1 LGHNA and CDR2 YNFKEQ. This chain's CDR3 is CASSQDLIGRGLGGYTF. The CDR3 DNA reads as TGTGCCAGCAGCCAAGATTTAATCGGCCGGGGATTAGGTGGCTACACCTTC.

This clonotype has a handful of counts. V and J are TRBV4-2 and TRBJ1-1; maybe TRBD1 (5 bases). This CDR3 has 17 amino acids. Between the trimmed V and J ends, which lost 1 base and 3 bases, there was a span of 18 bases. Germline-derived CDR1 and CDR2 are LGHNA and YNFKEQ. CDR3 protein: CASSQGAGRREYTEAFF. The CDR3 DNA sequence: TGTGCCAGCAGCCAAGGGGCAGGGCGGCGGGAGTACACTGAAGCTTTCTTT.

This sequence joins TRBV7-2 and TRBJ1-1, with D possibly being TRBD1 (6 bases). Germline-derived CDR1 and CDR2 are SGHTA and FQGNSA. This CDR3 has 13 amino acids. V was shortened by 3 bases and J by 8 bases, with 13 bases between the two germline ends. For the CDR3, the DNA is TGTGCCAGCAGCTTTATTCCCGACAGGGAAGCTTTCTTT. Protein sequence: CASSFIPDREAFF.

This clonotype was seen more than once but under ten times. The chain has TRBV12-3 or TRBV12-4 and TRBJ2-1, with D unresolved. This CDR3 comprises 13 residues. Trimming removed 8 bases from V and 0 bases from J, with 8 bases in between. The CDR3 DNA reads TGTGCCAGCCCGGAGAGCTCCTACAATGAGCAGTTCTTC. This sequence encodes CASPESSYNEQFF.

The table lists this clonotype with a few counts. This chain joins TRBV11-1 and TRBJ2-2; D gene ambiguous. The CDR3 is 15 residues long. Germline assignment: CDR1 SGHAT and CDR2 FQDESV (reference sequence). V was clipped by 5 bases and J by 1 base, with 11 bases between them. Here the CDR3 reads CASSRQRGNTGELFF. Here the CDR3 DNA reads TGTGCCAGCAGCCGTCAGCGTGGGAACACCGGGGAGCTGTTTTTT.

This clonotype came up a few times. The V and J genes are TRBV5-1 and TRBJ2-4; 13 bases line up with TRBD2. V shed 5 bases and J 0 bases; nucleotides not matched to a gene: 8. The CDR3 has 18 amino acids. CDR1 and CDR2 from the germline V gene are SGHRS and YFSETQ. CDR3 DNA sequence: TGCGCCAGCAGTACGGGACTAGCGGGGAGCGGAGCCAAAAACATTCAGTACTTC. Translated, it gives CASSTGLAGSGAKNIQYF.

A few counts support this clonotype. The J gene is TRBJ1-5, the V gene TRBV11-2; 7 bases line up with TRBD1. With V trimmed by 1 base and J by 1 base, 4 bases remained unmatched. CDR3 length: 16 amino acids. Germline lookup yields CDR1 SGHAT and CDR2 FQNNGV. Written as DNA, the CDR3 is TGTGCCAGCAGCTTAGGAGGGGGCTTCAGCAATCAGCCCCAGCATTTT. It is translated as CASSLGGGFSNQPQHF. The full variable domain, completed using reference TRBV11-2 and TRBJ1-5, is EAGVAQSPRYKIIEKRQSVAFWCNPISGHATLYWYQQILGQGPKLLIQFQNNGVVDDSQLPKDRFSAERLKGVDSTLKIQPAKLEDSAVYLCASSLGGGFSNQPQHFGDGTRLSIL.